Detailed here is one TCR beta chain. The data stem from a study of technical replicates of blood from several donors. Trimming cost V 5 bases and J 0 bases; bases outside gene matches: 3. This CDR3 comprises 15 residues. CDR1 is LNHDA, CDR2 SQIVND, per germline (reference sequence). Measured with immunoSEQ multiplex PCR; TCRdb has only the in-frame clones, and not every one. The data show approximately 97,000 clones, roughly 95% seen once. This receptor was taken from a human donor in good health. The J gene is TRBJ1-4, the V gene TRBV19; TRBD1 aligns across 7 bases. Source material: T cells isolated from PBMCs. The CDR3 loop is CASSPQGATNEKLFF. CDR3 bases: TGTGCCAGTAGTCCCCAGGGGGCAACTAATGAAAAACTGTTTTTT.